A selection of T cell receptor beta chains follows, all from one sample in a study of blood T cell repertoires in COVID-19. Clones were sequenced by immunoSEQ multiplex PCR, and TCRdb holds only the in-frame ones, with some missing. This repertoire shows roughly 150,000 clones, about 89% found once; its top ten account for less than 3%. The material sequenced was peripheral blood. All receptors come from a man aged 60-69 years with active or convalescent COVID-19. The CDR3 runs from the conserved cysteine through the conserved F or W. A D gene is named only where the DNA matches it firmly. The size of a clone is reported for some rows only, either as once, few or many, or as a class for expanded clones.

v_gene: TRBV4-1; len: 17; d_gene: TRBD2; abundance: NA; j_gene: TRBJ2-1; CDR3aa: CASSQPSGRVRFGEQFF; CDR3nt: TGCGCCAGCAGCCAGCCTAGCGGGAGGGTGAGGTTCGGTGAGCAGTTCTTC
v_gene: TRBV7-2; len: 15; d_gene: NA; abundance: NA; j_gene: TRBJ1-3; CDR3aa: CASIEQDLAGNTIYF; CDR3nt: TGTGCCAGCATCGAACAGGATCTTGCTGGAAACACCATATATTTT
v_gene: TRBV27; len: 16; d_gene: TRBD2; abundance: NA; j_gene: TRBJ2-3; CDR3aa: CASTRAAGGGTDTQYF; CDR3nt: TGTGCCAGCACCCGAGCGGCTGGGGGGGGCACAGATACGCAGTATTTT
v_gene: TRBV3-1/TRBV3-2; len: 17; d_gene: NA; abundance: NA; j_gene: TRBJ2-6; CDR3aa: CASSHSSIASGANVLTF; CDR3nt: TGTGCCAGCAGCCACTCCTCCATAGCCTCTGGGGCCAACGTCCTGACTTTC
v_gene: TRBV6-5; len: 15; d_gene: TRBD2; abundance: NA; j_gene: TRBJ2-1; CDR3aa: CASRGRWGGLGEQFF; CDR3nt: TGTGCCAGCAGGGGTCGGTGGGGAGGGCTAGGTGAGCAGTTCTTC
v_gene: TRBV19; len: 18; d_gene: TRBD2; abundance: once; j_gene: TRBJ2-1; CDR3aa: CASSPGTSGRFLYNEQFF; CDR3nt: TGTGCCAGTAGTCCAGGGACTAGCGGGAGGTTTTTGTACAATGAGCAGTTCTTC
v_gene: TRBV4-2; len: 15; d_gene: NA; abundance: NA; j_gene: TRBJ2-7; CDR3aa: CASSQDLYSSYEQYF; CDR3nt: TGTGCCAGCAGCCAAGATCTGTACTCCTCCTACGAGCAGTACTTC
v_gene: TRBV9; len: 14; d_gene: TRBD1; abundance: NA; j_gene: TRBJ2-7; CDR3aa: CASSLGQAPYEQYF; CDR3nt: TGTGCCAGCAGCCTTGGACAGGCTCCTTACGAGCAGTACTTC
v_gene: TRBV29-1; len: 14; d_gene: NA; abundance: NA; j_gene: TRBJ1-1; CDR3aa: CSVEMGSGNTEAFF; CDR3nt: TGCAGCGTTGAAATGGGGTCGGGAAACACTGAAGCTTTCTTT
v_gene: TRBV7-6; len: 16; d_gene: TRBD2; abundance: NA; j_gene: TRBJ2-1; CDR3aa: CASSLVGAGGPREQFF; CDR3nt: TGTGCCAGCAGCTTAGTCGGAGCGGGAGGGCCGCGGGAGCAGTTCTTC
v_gene: TRBV27; len: 14; d_gene: NA; abundance: few; j_gene: TRBJ1-1; CDR3aa: CASTSGGAGTEAFF; CDR3nt: TGTGCCAGCACCTCTGGGGGCGCCGGCACTGAAGCTTTCTTT
v_gene: TRBV4-1; len: 17; d_gene: NA; abundance: NA; j_gene: TRBJ1-6; CDR3aa: CASSVSAGGVNNSPLHF; CDR3nt: TGCGCCAGCAGCGTCTCGGCAGGCGGGGTGAATAATTCACCCCTCCACTTT
v_gene: TRBV28; len: 14; d_gene: NA; abundance: NA; j_gene: TRBJ2-5; CDR3aa: CASSFLGAGETQYF; CDR3nt: TGTGCCAGCAGTTTCTTGGGGGCCGGGGAGACCCAGTACTTC
v_gene: TRBV6-5; len: 14; d_gene: TRBD1; abundance: NA; j_gene: TRBJ1-1; CDR3aa: CASTNDRGNTEAFF; CDR3nt: TGTGCCAGCACTAACGACAGGGGGAACACTGAAGCTTTCTTT
v_gene: TRBV28; len: 15; d_gene: TRBD1; abundance: NA; j_gene: TRBJ1-5; CDR3aa: CASSSGTGSNQPQHF; CDR3nt: TGTGCCAGCAGCTCCGGGACAGGGAGCAATCAGCCCCAGCATTTT
v_gene: TRBV18; len: 16; d_gene: NA; abundance: NA; j_gene: TRBJ2-2; CDR3aa: CASSPQGGTNTGELFF; CDR3nt: TGTGCCAGCTCACCACAGGGGGGGACGAACACCGGGGAGCTGTTTTTT
v_gene: TRBV4-2; len: 15; d_gene: NA; abundance: NA; j_gene: TRBJ1-1; CDR3aa: CASSQDDGRDTEAFF; CDR3nt: TGTGCCAGCAGCCAAGATGACGGCAGGGACACTGAAGCTTTCTTT
v_gene: TRBV5-4; len: 18; d_gene: TRBD2; abundance: NA; j_gene: TRBJ2-5; CDR3aa: CASSLAVSSGGPGETQYF; CDR3nt: TGTGCCAGCAGCTTGGCCGTGAGTAGCGGGGGGCCCGGAGAGACCCAGTACTTC
v_gene: TRBV28; len: 12; d_gene: NA; abundance: NA; j_gene: TRBJ1-2; CDR3aa: CASRPLEMGYTF; CDR3nt: TGTGCCAGCAGGCCTCTCGAGATGGGCTACACCTTC
v_gene: TRBV7-2; len: 15; d_gene: NA; abundance: NA; j_gene: TRBJ1-2; CDR3aa: CASSLVGGPNYGYTF; CDR3nt: TGTGCCAGCAGCTTAGTCGGAGGACCGAACTATGGCTACACCTTC
v_gene: TRBV24-1; len: 14; d_gene: NA; abundance: NA; j_gene: TRBJ1-1; CDR3aa: CATFLAVMNTEAFF; CDR3nt: TGTGCCACCTTTTTGGCAGTTATGAACACTGAAGCTTTCTTT
v_gene: TRBV10-3; len: 14; d_gene: NA; abundance: NA; j_gene: TRBJ1-2; CDR3aa: CAISESGTMVGYTF; CDR3nt: TGTGCCATCAGTGAGTCTGGGACAATGGTTGGCTACACCTTC
v_gene: TRBV14; len: 15; d_gene: TRBD2; abundance: NA; j_gene: TRBJ2-3; CDR3aa: CASNLRAGSTDTQYF; CDR3nt: TGTGCCAGCAACCTGAGAGCGGGGTCCACAGATACGCAGTATTTT
v_gene: TRBV2; len: 14; d_gene: NA; abundance: NA; j_gene: TRBJ2-5; CDR3aa: CASSEVRGEETQYF; CDR3nt: TGTGCCAGCAGTGAAGTCAGGGGAGAAGAGACCCAGTACTTC
v_gene: TRBV5-4; len: 16; d_gene: TRBD1; abundance: NA; j_gene: TRBJ2-7; CDR3aa: CASSRDPGQGFYEQYF; CDR3nt: TGTGCCAGCAGCCGTGATCCGGGACAGGGCTTTTACGAGCAGTACTTC
v_gene: TRBV7-2; len: 16; d_gene: TRBD1; abundance: once; j_gene: TRBJ2-1; CDR3aa: CASSRGRGQGLNEQFF; CDR3nt: TGTGCCAGCAGCCGCGGTCGGGGACAGGGGCTCAATGAGCAGTTCTTC
v_gene: TRBV5-4; len: 13; d_gene: TRBD2; abundance: NA; j_gene: TRBJ2-1; CDR3aa: CASSLRGVFEQFF; CDR3nt: TGTGCCAGCAGCCTCCGGGGGGTATTTGAGCAGTTCTTC
v_gene: TRBV3-1/TRBV3-2; len: 14; d_gene: NA; abundance: NA; j_gene: TRBJ1-2; CDR3aa: CASGRQDLNYGYTF; CDR3nt: TGTGCCAGCGGGCGACAGGACCTTAACTATGGCTACACCTTC